The 20 T cell receptor beta chains listed next were all sequenced from one sample in a study of vaccination and CD4 T cells after COVID-19. Noted time point: late sampling 161 to 241 days after vaccination in a few convalescent patients. From the PCR reads, TCRdb called clonotypes with MiXCR, one entry per CDR3 protein. This sample has some 27,000 distinct CDR3 sequences, with roughly 51% found just once. Sample: CD4+ T cells from blood, taken about 7 months after SARS-CoV-2 vaccination. These receptor sequences come from a human donor who had recovered from COVID-19.

This clonotype was seen only a few times. The chain recombines TRBV20-1 with TRBJ2-5; 9 nucleotides agree with TRBD2. Losses at the gene ends were 3 bases for V and 4 bases for J; bases not matched to a gene: 9. There are 15 residues in the CDR3. The V gene's germline CDR1 is DFQATT and CDR2 SNEGSKA (reference sequence). In DNA, the CDR3 is TGCAGTGCTAGGAATTTAGCGGGAGTGGTAGAGACCCAGTACTTC. Translated: CSARNLAGVVETQYF.

Of note for this clonotype: A much larger clone differs from this one at a single base, so this may be a read error. V usage is TRBV6-4 and J usage is TRBJ2-5, with 7 nucleotides matching TRBD1. The CDR3 consists of 15 residues. V shed 7 bases and J 3 bases; nucleotides not matched to a gene: 11. Germline lookup yields CDR1 MRHNA and CDR2 SNTAGT. The CDR3, as DNA: TGTGCCAGCACTACCCCTGAAGGGACAGAAGAGACCCAGTACTTC. Translated, it gives CASTTPEGTEETQYF.

This clonotype was seen a handful of times. The chain combines TRBV2 with TRBJ2-3, with TRBD1 matching over 7 bases. This CDR3 contains 14 residues. V lost 7 bases to trimming and J lost 4 bases; unmatched junction nucleotides: 8. Germline lookup yields CDR1 SNHLY and CDR2 FYNNEI. The CDR3 nucleotides are TGTGCCAGCACTGTGACAGGGTCTCCAGATACGCAGTATTTT. Protein: CASTVTGSPDTQYF.

The chain joins TRBV20-1 to TRBJ2-7; 8 bases map to TRBD2. Trimming removed 0 bases from V and 5 bases from J; junction bases left unmatched: 12. Germline V CDR1 and CDR2: DFQATT, SNEGSKA (reference sequence). The CDR3 runs to 16 residues. CDR3 region: CSARDYVGSGTHEQYF. Here the CDR3 DNA reads TGCAGTGCTAGAGATTATGTTGGTAGCGGGACCCACGAGCAGTACTTC.

This sequence joins TRBV27 and TRBJ1-5; possible D gene TRBD1, 5 bases. CDR1 is MNHEY and CDR2 is SMNVEV in the germline V gene (reference sequence). The V and J ends lost 5 bases and 0 bases respectively, with 11 bases between them. There are 15 residues in the CDR3. In DNA form, the CDR3 reads TGTGCCAGCAGTCCCGGGGGAAATAGCAATCAGCCCCAGCATTTT. Protein: CASSPGGNSNQPQHF.

The chain has TRBV28 and TRBJ2-1; D is possibly TRBD1 (6 bases). Germline-derived CDR1 and CDR2 are MDHEN and SYDVKM. There are 16 residues in the CDR3. V gave up 6 bases and J gave up 4 bases, with 19 bases separating them. The CDR3 nucleotides are TGTGCCAGCAGACAGGGTTCCATAGCAACTTACAATGAGCAGTTCTTC. Translating it yields CASRQGSIATYNEQFF.

This clonotype was seen only a few times. The chain employs TRBV7-9 and TRBJ1-3; no clear D gene. The CDR3 totals 14 residues. Germline values: CDR1 SEHNR, CDR2 FQNEAQ (reference sequence). Trimming cost V 3 bases and J 2 bases, with 8 bases left between them. The CDR3 reads CASSFSRAGNTIYF. As DNA, the CDR3 is TGTGCCAGCAGCTTTTCGAGGGCTGGAAACACCATATATTTT.

CDR3 in DNA: TGTGCCAGCAGCTTTAGGTCAGGGGGGAACTACGAGCAGTACTTC. This translates into CASSFRSGGNYEQYF. The chain employs TRBV7-9 and TRBJ2-7; D perhaps matches TRBD1 (7 bases). The CDR3 loop spans 15 amino acids. Per the germline V gene, CDR1 is SEHNR and CDR2 is FQNEAQ (reference sequence). The V and J ends lost 3 bases and 3 bases respectively, with 15 bases between them.

V is TRBV5-4 and J is TRBJ1-6; the D gene is possibly TRBD1 (5 bases). CDR1 and CDR2 (germline): SGHNT, YYREEE (reference sequence). The CDR3 is 13 amino acids. Trimming pared 4 bases from V and 6 bases from J, leaving 8 bases between. CDR3 in amino acids: CASSGDGNSPLHF. The DNA of the CDR3 is TGTGCCAGCAGCGGGGACGGTAATTCACCCCTCCACTTT.

The rearrangement links TRBV19 to TRBJ2-7, with 7 bases fitting TRBD2. J gave up 2 bases and V 3 bases, and 7 bases lay outside the gene matches. This CDR3 region has 15 residues. Germline CDR1 reads LNHDA; CDR2 reads SQIVND (reference sequence). The CDR3, as DNA: TGTGCCAGTAGTATTCCGGGCGGGGGTACCTACGAGCAGTACTTC. Its protein is CASSIPGGGTYEQYF.

V usage is TRBV6-4 and J usage is TRBJ2-3, with 7 bases aligning to TRBD1. CDR1 is MRHNA and CDR2 is SNTAGT in the germline V gene. CDR3 length: 16 residues. Trimming took 3 bases from V and 1 from J; bases not matched to a gene: 7. The CDR3 spells CASSEKSGGGTDTQYF. The CDR3 DNA reads TGTGCCAGCAGTGAAAAATCAGGGGGAGGCACAGATACGCAGTATTTT.

The rearrangement uses TRBV19 and TRBJ2-1; D gene ambiguous. V was shortened by 4 bases and J by 0 bases, with 10 bases between the two germline ends. The germline V gene encodes CDR1 LNHDA and CDR2 SQIVND (reference sequence). CDR3 size: 15 residues. CDR3 sequence reads: CASSTLPSSYNEQFF. The CDR3 nucleotides read TGTGCCAGTAGTACTCTTCCGAGCTCCTACAATGAGCAGTTCTTC. The variable domain in full, completed from reference TRBV19 and TRBJ2-1, reads DGGITQSPKYLFRKEGQNVTLSCEQNLNHDAMYWYRQDPGQGLRLIYYSQIVNDFQKGDIAEGYSVSREKKESFPLTVTSAQKNPTAFYLCASSTLPSSYNEQFFGPGTRLTVL.

This chain connects TRBV2 to TRBJ1-5; 10 nucleotides agree with TRBD1. J lost 5 bases, V lost 8 bases, and 3 bases had no gene match. The CDR3 contains 13 residues. Germline lookup yields CDR1 SNHLY and CDR2 FYNNEI. The CDR3 loop reads CASRDRGYQPQHF. CDR3 DNA sequence: TGTGCCAGCCGGGACAGGGGATATCAGCCCCAGCATTTT.

The rearrangement links TRBV6-1 to TRBJ1-1; D gene unclear. This CDR3 comprises 13 residues. The V and J ends lost 8 bases and 4 bases respectively, with 14 bases between them. The germline CDR1 and CDR2 sequences are MNHNS and SASEGT. The chain's CDR3 is CASGREVTTEAFF. The DNA for the CDR3 is TGTGCCAGCGGGCGCGAGGTGACCACTGAAGCTTTCTTT.

V is TRBV27 and J is TRBJ2-3, with TRBD1 identical over 8 bases. The CDR3 runs to 17 residues. Trimming at V came to 4 bases and at J to 3 bases, leaving 12 bases not matched to a gene. Germline V gene sequence: CDR1 MNHEY, CDR2 SMNVEV (reference sequence). DNA of the CDR3: TGTGCCAGCAGTTCTTACCAGGGGGCCTCGGCAACAGATACGCAGTATTTT. It is translated as CASSSYQGASATDTQYF.

The gene calls are TRBV15 and TRBJ1-5; tentatively, D is TRBD1 (5 bases). CDR3 length: 15 amino acids. The V and J ends lost 0 bases and 6 bases respectively, with 12 bases between them. Germline-derived CDR1 and CDR2 are LNHNV and YYDKDF (reference sequence). CDR3 DNA sequence: TGTGCCACCAGCAGAGATCTGGGGCTCGGTCAGCCCCAGCATTTT. This gives the protein CATSRDLGLGQPQHF. Together with reference TRBV15 and TRBJ1-5, the CDR3 gives the full variable domain: DAMVIQNPRYQVTQFGKPVTLSCSQTLNHNVMYWYQQKSSQAPKLLFHYYDKDFNNEADTPDNFQSRRPNTSFCFLDIRSPGLGDTAMYLCATSRDLGLGQPQHFGDGTRLSIL.

The chain uses TRBV20-1 and TRBJ2-7; the match to TRBD2 covers 9 bases. This CDR3 comprises 14 residues. Per the germline V gene, CDR1 is DFQATT and CDR2 is SNEGSKA (reference sequence). V dropped 1 base and J dropped 9; count of bases not matched to a gene: 10. Here the CDR3 reads CSARVPSGDIWQYF. The CDR3 region has the DNA TGCAGTGCTAGAGTACCTAGCGGGGATATATGGCAGTACTTC.

The chain carries TRBV10-3 and TRBJ2-5; 16 positions agree with TRBD2. Trimming at V came to 3 bases and at J to 1 base, leaving 8 bases not matched to a gene. CDR1 is ENHRY and CDR2 is SYGVKD in the germline V gene. The CDR3 is made up of 19 amino acids. The CDR3 DNA reads TGTGCCATCAGTGAATCAGGGGGACTAGCGGGAGGGCCCCAAGAGACCCAGTACTTC. It translates to CAISESGGLAGGPQETQYF.

The chain joins TRBV7-9 to TRBJ2-2; D possibly matches TRBD1 or TRBD2 (7 bases each). Germline lookup yields CDR1 SEHNR and CDR2 FQNEAQ (reference sequence). Trimming left V 6 bases short and J 5 bases short, with 13 bases between. The CDR3 is made up of 14 amino acids. The CDR3 sequence: CASRQGRGTGELFF. The DNA of the CDR3 is TGTGCCAGCAGACAGGGGAGGGGGACCGGGGAGCTGTTTTTT.

This clonotype was found a few times. The chain has TRBV10-3 and TRBJ2-3, with TRBD2 matching over 10 bases. Germline V gene data show CDR1 as ENHRY and CDR2 as SYGVKD. The CDR3 totals 16 residues. Unmatched junction bases numbered 5, after V lost 5 bases and J lost 0 bases. Written as DNA, the CDR3 is TGTGCCATCAGTCTACAGACTAGCGGGAGCACAGATACGCAGTATTTT. It yields the protein CAISLQTSGSTDTQYF.